Listed below are T cell receptor beta chains from one sample, sequenced in a study of cytomegalovirus exposure and HLA in healthy donors. The method was immunoSEQ multiplex PCR; TCRdb's version includes in-frame clones alone and lacks a portion of them. The sample gives hundreds of thousands of clones, 70% to 90% of which show up once; under 0.9% is in the top ten. The specimen sequenced was PBMCs. These receptors were taken from a woman aged 18-29 years in good health and CMV-seronegative. Each CDR3 is given with its conserved first and last residue. D genes are given only for firm matches. The listing skips clone size in some rows; elsewhere it reads once, few, many or a size class.

CDR3 DNA,CDR3 protein,V gene,CDR3 length,D gene,clone size,J gene
TGTGCCAGCAGGTTCGGACAGGGGAATCAGCCCCAGCATTTT,CASRFGQGNQPQHF,TRBV2,14,TRBD1,once,TRBJ1-5
TGTGCCAGTAGTACTCTAGCGGGGGGATACAATGAGCAGTTCTTC,CASSTLAGGYNEQFF,TRBV19,15,TRBD2,-,TRBJ2-1
TGTGCCAGCAGTCAAACGAGGGCTGCCACTGAAGCTTTCTTT,CASSQTRAATEAFF,TRBV6-1,14,-,-,TRBJ1-1
TGTGCCAGCAGTGAAGCGGTGGGGCTCTTTGGCTACACCTTC,CASSEAVGLFGYTF,TRBV6-1,14,-,-,TRBJ1-2
TGTGCCAGCAGCCCGGGACTAGCGAGTCTTGGGTCGTTCGAGCAGTACTTC,CASSPGLASLGSFEQYF,TRBV5-4,17,TRBD2,-,TRBJ2-7
TGTGCCAGTAGTATAGGAAGACAGGGCATAGGGAAACTGTTTTTT,CASSIGRQGIGKLFF,TRBV19,15,TRBD1,-,TRBJ1-4
TGTGCCAGTAGTACCGAGTTCAATGAGCAGTTCTTC,CASSTEFNEQFF,TRBV19,12,-,-,TRBJ2-1
TGCGCCAGCAGCCGCGTCGGGGACAGGGAGGTGGCCCAGTACTTC,CASSRVGDREVAQYF,TRBV4-1,15,TRBD1,-,TRBJ2-5
TGTGCCTGGAGTGTACGCGGTCAGCGGTTAGCGACAGATACGCAGTATTTT,CAWSVRGQRLATDTQYF,TRBV30,17,-,once,TRBJ2-3
TGTGCCAGCAGCCGTCGGAACACTGAAGCTTTCTTT,CASSRRNTEAFF,TRBV2,12,-,-,TRBJ1-1
TGTGCCAGCAGCTCGGACAGTCCCCCCTACGAGCAGTACTTC,CASSSDSPPYEQYF,TRBV7-9,14,-,once,TRBJ2-7
TGTGCCAGCAGGGGGCCGGGACAGGGAAGCCACGAGCAGTACTTC,CASRGPGQGSHEQYF,TRBV6-1,15,TRBD1,few,TRBJ2-7
TGCGCCAGCAGCCAGGGACAGGGGGCCAATCAGCCCCAGCATTTT,CASSQGQGANQPQHF,TRBV4-1,15,TRBD1,-,TRBJ1-5
TGTGCCAGCAGTTCCCCTAGTAGCACAGATACGCAGTATTTT,CASSSPSSTDTQYF,TRBV27,14,-,-,TRBJ2-3
TGTGCCAGCGACCGGGGACAGGATCTAAACGAGCAGTACTTC,CASDRGQDLNEQYF,TRBV2,14,TRBD1,-,TRBJ2-7
TGTGCCAGCAGGGGGACACTAGGTCGGCCCCAGCATTTT,CASRGTLGRPQHF,TRBV27,13,-,-,TRBJ1-5
TGTGCCAGCAGTCAGACTAGCGGGAGAGCCTACGAGCAGTACTTC,CASSQTSGRAYEQYF,TRBV27,15,TRBD2,-,TRBJ2-7
TGTGCCAGCTCAATCGGACAGGGAGGAACTGAAGCTTTCTTT,CASSIGQGGTEAFF,TRBV18,14,TRBD1,-,TRBJ1-1
TGTGCCAGCAGTGCGGAAAGCGGGAGTTCGGAAGATACGCAGTATTTT,CASSAESGSSEDTQYF,TRBV2,16,TRBD2,-,TRBJ2-3
TGTGCCAGCAGCTCCAGGGAGGCCTACGAGCAGTACTTC,CASSSREAYEQYF,TRBV7-2,13,-,-,TRBJ2-7
TGTGCCAGCAGTTACGGAAACAGGGTGGGAGAGCAGTACTTC,CASSYGNRVGEQYF,TRBV6-5,14,-,-,TRBJ2-7
TGTGCCACCGGGACAGCAATTAATTCACCCCTCCACTTT,CATGTAINSPLHF,TRBV27,13,TRBD1,once,TRBJ1-6
TGTGCCAGCAGCTTAGTCCGAGTAGCGGGGGGAGCCGGGGAGCTGTTTTTT,CASSLVRVAGGAGELFF,TRBV7-6,17,TRBD2,-,TRBJ2-2
TGTGCCAGTAGTCCATACAGGGGGGCCCGCGAGCAGTACTTC,CASSPYRGAREQYF,TRBV19,14,TRBD1,-,TRBJ2-7
TGTGCCAGCAGCTTAGACTTGGGGGGTACGGCTGGCTACACCTTC,CASSLDLGGTAGYTF,TRBV7-8,15,-,-,TRBJ1-2
TGTGCCAGTCACATGAACACTGAAGCTTTCTTT,CASHMNTEAFF,TRBV2,11,-,-,TRBJ1-1
TGTGCCAGCAGCTTTCTTACCGGACAGGTAATAGAGACCCAGTACTTC,CASSFLTGQVIETQYF,TRBV7-9,16,TRBD1,-,TRBJ2-5
TGTCCGGGAGGATTAGAGACTGAAGCTTTCTTT,CPGGLETEAFF,TRBV27,11,-,-,TRBJ1-1
TGTGCCGCGGGACAGATGAACACTGAAGCTTTCTTT,CAAGQMNTEAFF,TRBV28,12,TRBD1,-,TRBJ1-1
TGTGCCAGCTCGGCATCACAGGGAGACGAGCAGTACTTC,CASSASQGDEQYF,TRBV18,13,-,-,TRBJ2-7
TGTGCCACCCACAGGGCTGGCGGGGGCCCGTACGAGCAGTACTTC,CATHRAGGGPYEQYF,TRBV5-4,15,-,-,TRBJ2-7
TGTGCCAGCAGCTGGGACATTTCTGGGGCCAACGTCCTGACTTTC,CASSWDISGANVLTF,TRBV5-6,15,-,-,TRBJ2-6
TGTGCCACCAGCAGAGTGATTGAGGGATCGGGAGGCTACACCTTC,CATSRVIEGSGGYTF,TRBV15,15,-,-,TRBJ1-2
TGTGCCAGCAGTCCTAGGGGGACCGGCTCCTACAATGAGCAGTTCTTC,CASSPRGTGSYNEQFF,TRBV7-8,16,-,few,TRBJ2-1
TGTGCCAGCAGTTACTCGCAGGGGGTTCAGCCCCAGCATTTT,CASSYSQGVQPQHF,TRBV6-5,14,TRBD1,-,TRBJ1-5